The 19 T cell receptor beta chains given below trace back to one sample, sequenced in a study of blood T cell repertoires in COVID-19. Only in-frame clones appear in the TCRdb table, and some are missing; sequencing was by immunoSEQ multiplex PCR. The table has roughly 120,000 clones, more than 75% seen once. Specimen: peripheral blood. These receptors were collected from a man aged 40-55 years with acute or convalescent COVID-19.

This chain joins TRBV20-1 and TRBJ2-3; TRBD2 aligns across 9 bases. CDR1 and CDR2 (germline): DFQATT, SNEGSKA (reference sequence). The CDR3 extends over 15 amino acids. Germline trimming cut 3 bases from V and 1 base from J; bases unmatched to any gene: 5. The CDR3 loop is CSASGVAGGTDTQYF. CDR3 in DNA: TGCAGTGCTAGTGGAGTAGCGGGAGGCACAGATACGCAGTATTTT.

This chain joins TRBV18 and TRBJ1-3; TRBD1 is a possible D gene (5 bases). Germline CDR1 KGHSH, CDR2 LQKENI. The CDR3 spans 18 residues. V was pared by 6 bases and J by 0 bases, with 21 bases between. Here the CDR3 DNA reads TGTGCCAGCTCGCTCTCTGGCCCGCGGGGACGCTCTGGAAACACCATATATTTT. Translation: CASSLSGPRGRSGNTIYF.

The chain recombines TRBV2 with TRBJ1-5; unclear D gene. The CDR3 runs 13 residues. Germline loops: CDR1 SNHLY, CDR2 FYNNEI. Trimming cost V 5 bases and J 5 bases, with 10 bases left between them. CDR3 sequence (DNA): TGTGCCAGCAGTCGTAATCCAGATCAGCCCCAGCATTTT. Its protein product is CASSRNPDQPQHF. Full variable domain (outside the CDR3, taken from reference TRBV2 and TRBJ1-5): EPEVTQTPSHQVTQMGQEVILRCVPISNHLYFYWYRQILGQKVEFLVSFYNNEISEKSEIFDDQFSVERPDGSNFTLKIRSTKLEDSAMYFCASSRNPDQPQHFGDGTRLSIL.

This chain links TRBV11-3 with TRBJ1-6, with TRBD1 identical over 7 bases. Unmatched junction bases numbered 12, after V lost 4 bases and J lost 3 bases. Germline V gene lookup returns CDR1 SGHNT and CDR2 YENEEA. This CDR3 has 18 residues. CDR3 bases: TGTGCCAGCAGCTCTCCGGGACAGCCGTCTTTCTATAATTCACCCCTCCACTTT. This sequence encodes CASSSPGQPSFYNSPLHF.

The V and J genes are TRBV28 and TRBJ1-5; no definite D call. V lost 3 bases and J lost 0, with 9 bases in between. The CDR3 consists of 15 residues. From germline, CDR1 is MDHEN and CDR2 SYDVKM. In nucleotides, the CDR3 is TGTGCCAGCAGTTTCCGGGGAGATAGCAATCAGCCCCAGCATTTT. This codes for CASSFRGDSNQPQHF.

The genes are TRBV7-2 and TRBJ1-1; possibly TRBD1 for D (6 bases). Deletions cut 4 bases from V and 11 bases from J, with 20 bases between. Germline CDR1 is SGHTA and CDR2 is FQGNSA. CDR3 length: 14 amino acids. The CDR3 sequence: CASSSGGGGEYAFF. The CDR3 coding sequence is TGTGCCAGCAGCTCCGGGGGAGGGGGAGAGTACGCTTTCTTT.

The chain joins TRBV2 to TRBJ1-2, with D possibly being TRBD1 (5 bases). The ends were cut back, 2 bases at V and 5 bases at J, with 12 bases in the middle. Germline V gene sequence: CDR1 SNHLY, CDR2 FYNNEI. CDR3 length equals 14 residues. The DNA of the CDR3 is TGTGCCAGCAGTGAAAGGGGCAGGGATTATGGCTACACCTTC. Its protein product is CASSERGRDYGYTF.

The chain combines TRBV19 with TRBJ2-3, with 13 bases identical to TRBD2. V shed 4 bases and J 8 bases; nucleotides not matched to a gene: 12. This CDR3 has 17 amino acids. CDR1 is LNHDA and CDR2 is SQIVND in the germline V gene (reference sequence). The DNA of the CDR3 is TGTGCCAGTAGTAGGCCGTGGGGACTAGCGGGGATCGGTACGCAGTATTTT. Its translation: CASSRPWGLAGIGTQYF.

The chain joins TRBV7-2 to TRBJ2-7; 8 nucleotides match TRBD2. Unmatched junction bases numbered 9, after V lost 5 bases and J lost 3 bases. In germline, CDR1 is SGHTA, CDR2 FQGNSA. This CDR3 region has 15 residues. The CDR3 DNA reads TGTGCCAGCAGCCGGGGGGGAAGTTGGGACTACGAGCAGTACTTC. Translation gives CASSRGGSWDYEQYF.

The chain couples TRBV18 to TRBJ1-1, with D tentatively TRBD1 (5 bases). This CDR3 comprises 15 residues. The germline V gene has CDR1 KGHSH and CDR2 LQKENI. The V end lost 4 bases, the J end lost 0 bases, and 12 bases lay between the germline ends. The CDR3 reads CASSLAGQMNTEAFF. CDR3 nucleotides: TGTGCCAGCTCACTAGCAGGGCAGATGAACACTGAAGCTTTCTTT.

Written as DNA, the CDR3 is TGTGCCAGCAGCGTGACGGACTACCCAGATACGCAGTATTTT. This codes for CASSVTDYPDTQYF. The V call is TRBV9, the J call TRBJ2-3; perhaps TRBD2 as D (6 bases). Germline V gives CDR1 SGDLS, CDR2 YYNGEE. This CDR3 is 14 amino acids long. V lost 2 bases, J lost 4 bases, and 11 bases lay in between.

The gene calls are TRBV28 and TRBJ2-4, with 16 nucleotides matching TRBD2. The CDR3 extends over 15 amino acids. From germline, CDR1 is MDHEN and CDR2 SYDVKM. The ends lost 5 bases at V and 15 bases at J; junction bases unmatched: 10. This CDR3 is CASSRGTSGRGLGYF. The DNA for the CDR3 is TGTGCCAGCAGTAGAGGGACTAGCGGGAGGGGGTTGGGGTACTTC.

In the case of this clone: Other DNA sequences in this specimen translate into the identical CDR3. The chain is built from TRBV15 and TRBJ2-7, with D perhaps TRBD2 (6 bases). The CDR3 consists of 14 residues. V shed 3 bases and J shed 0 bases, with 9 bases lying between them. Germline V lookup: CDR1 LNHNV, CDR2 YYDKDF (reference sequence). The CDR3 region is CATSRGGSSYEQYF. CDR3 in DNA: TGTGCCACCAGCAGGGGGGGTAGCTCCTACGAGCAGTACTTC.

This clone has only a few counts. The V and J genes are TRBV15 and TRBJ2-7; possible D gene TRBD1, 7 bases. This CDR3 is 16 amino acids long. V shed 0 bases and J shed 4 bases, with 16 bases lying between them. Per the germline V gene, CDR1 is LNHNV and CDR2 is YYDKDF (reference sequence). CDR3 sequence (DNA): TGTGCCACCAGCAGAGAGTCGGCGGGGACAGTATACGAGCAGTACTTC. Protein sequence: CATSRESAGTVYEQYF.

The rearrangement uses TRBV6-4 and TRBJ2-7; 8 nucleotides agree with TRBD2. From germline, CDR1 is MRHNA and CDR2 SNTAGT. V lost 2 bases to trimming and J lost 2 bases; unmatched junction nucleotides: 11. The CDR3 length is 17 residues. The CDR3 nucleotides are TGTGCCAGCAGTGACACCCAGAGCGGGAGAGCCCCCTACGAGCAGTACTTC. Translated: CASSDTQSGRAPYEQYF.

This clone was observed once. V usage is TRBV7-9 and J usage is TRBJ2-3, with D perhaps TRBD2 (5 bases). Trimming took 4 bases from V and 7 from J, leaving 12 bases between them. The CDR3 contains 13 residues. Germline assignment: CDR1 SEHNR and CDR2 FQNEAQ (reference sequence). CDR3: CASSSSGVYTQYF. The CDR3 bases are TGTGCCAGCAGCTCCAGCGGCGTTTATACGCAGTATTTT.

The gene calls are TRBV28 and TRBJ2-1, with D maybe TRBD2 (5 bases). The CDR3 spans 15 residues. CDR1 and CDR2 from the germline V gene are MDHEN and SYDVKM. Trimming pared 6 bases from V and 4 bases from J, leaving 16 bases between. This chain's CDR3 is CASRPTSILYNEQFF. The CDR3, as DNA: TGTGCCAGCAGACCAACTAGTATATTATACAATGAGCAGTTCTTC.

This chain's CDR3 is CASSLTSGNTIYF. The CDR3 DNA reads TGTGCCAGCTCACTCACGAGCGGAAACACCATATATTTT. The chain employs TRBV18 and TRBJ1-3; no clear D. Trimming shortened V by 4 bases and J by 4 bases, and 8 bases separated the two germline ends. Germline CDR1 and CDR2: KGHSH and LQKENI. The CDR3 extends over 13 amino acids. The full variable domain, in which reference TRBV18 and TRBJ1-3 provide the parts outside the CDR3, is NAGVMQNPRHLVRRRGQEARLRCSPMKGHSHVYWYRQLPEEGLKFMVYLQKENIIDESGMPKERFSAEFPKEGPSILRIQQVVRGDSAAYFCASSLTSGNTIYFGEGSWLTVV.

This chain connects TRBV11-2 to TRBJ1-3; no reliable D call. Trimming took 1 base from V and 4 from J, leaving 14 bases between them. The CDR3 contains 16 residues. The germline CDR1 and CDR2 sequences are SGHAT and FQNNGV. CDR3 coding DNA: TGTGCCAGCAGCTTAGGGGAGGGCTCGCCGGGAAACACCATATATTTT. This sequence encodes CASSLGEGSPGNTIYF.